The 22 T cell receptor beta chains reported below all come from one sample, sequenced in a study of CD8 T cells in ankylosing spondylitis. TCRdb analysed the 5' RACE reads with MiXCR anew, one entry per CDR3 protein. Among 200,000 to 300,000 distinct CDR3 sequences listed, roughly 32% were seen once. What was sequenced was blood, either unsorted or a sorted T cell fraction (not recorded which). The receptors stem from a male donor with ankylosing spondylitis or in good health (not recorded which).

This chain joins TRBV14 and TRBJ2-1; D remains unclear. V gave up 1 base and J gave up 5 bases, with 6 bases separating them. In germline, CDR1 is SGHDN, CDR2 FVKESK. CDR3 size: 13 residues. The DNA for the CDR3 is TGTGCCAGCAGCCAAGGTATAAACAATGAGCAGTTCTTC. It encodes CASSQGINNEQFF.

The chain employs TRBV6-2 or TRBV6-3 and TRBJ2-1; 12 nucleotides agree with TRBD2. CDR3 length equals 14 residues. V trimming: 6 bases; J trimming: 7 bases; junction bases outside the gene matches: 4. Looked up from germline, CDR1 is MNHEY and CDR2 is SVGEGT. This CDR3 reads CASRLAGGPNEQFF. The CDR3 coding sequence is TGTGCCAGCAGGCTAGCGGGGGGGCCTAATGAGCAGTTCTTC.

The J gene is TRBJ2-7, the V gene TRBV3-1, with 7 positions matching TRBD1. With 0 bases clipped from V and 4 bases from J, the junction kept 12 bases outside the gene matches. Germline values: CDR1 LGHDT, CDR2 YNNKEL (reference sequence). The CDR3 sequence is 17 residues long. CDR3 region: CASSQDSETGWIYEQYF. As DNA, the CDR3 is TGTGCCAGCAGCCAAGATTCCGAGACAGGGTGGATTTACGAGCAGTACTTC.

This chain links TRBV20-1 with TRBJ2-7, with D tentatively TRBD2 (6 bases). From germline, CDR1 is DFQATT and CDR2 SNEGSKA (reference sequence). This CDR3 spans 15 amino acids. Trimming cost V 0 bases and J 1 base, with 13 bases left between them. The CDR3 spells CSARDAGTASYEQYF. In DNA, the CDR3 is TGCAGTGCTAGAGATGCCGGGACTGCTTCCTACGAGCAGTACTTC.

This clonotype has more than one count but fewer than ten. The chain uses TRBV15 and TRBJ2-7; 12 bases are shared with TRBD2. The CDR3 has 16 amino acids. V dropped 0 bases and J dropped 2; count of bases not matched to a gene: 2. Germline CDR1 reads LNHNV; CDR2 reads YYDKDF (reference sequence). The CDR3 region has the DNA TGTGCCACCAGCAGAGATTGGACTAGCGGGACCTACGAGCAGTACTTC. This codes for CATSRDWTSGTYEQYF.

This clonotype was seen a handful of times. The chain uses TRBV6-5 and TRBJ2-1; weak D call: TRBD1 (5 bases). The V gene lost 0 bases and the J gene lost 2 bases, with 11 bases spanning the gap. Per germline, CDR1 MNHEY and CDR2 SVGAGI. This CDR3 is 16 amino acids long. CDR3 sequence reads: CASSYSKGKAYNEQFF. The CDR3 region has the DNA TGTGCCAGCAGTTACTCGAAGGGGAAGGCCTACAATGAGCAGTTCTTC.

This clonotype has a handful of counts. The genes are TRBV10-3 and TRBJ1-1; possibly TRBD1 for D (6 bases). The V end lost 6 bases, the J end lost 6 bases, and 23 bases lay between the germline ends. The CDR3 consists of 16 residues. Per the germline V gene, CDR1 is ENHRY and CDR2 is SYGVKD. Written as DNA, the CDR3 is TGTGCCATCAGCCAACAGGGCGACTTTTTAAACGCTGAAGCTTTCTTT. This gives the protein CAISQQGDFLNAEAFF.

The rearrangement uses TRBV5-1 and TRBJ2-1; no clear D gene. This CDR3 has 15 amino acids. The ends were cut back, 4 bases at V and 0 bases at J, with 11 bases in the middle. Germline CDR1 is SGHRS and CDR2 is YFSETQ. The CDR3 is CASSPGPLSYNEQFF. CDR3 DNA: TGCGCCAGCAGCCCAGGACCCCTCTCCTACAATGAGCAGTTCTTC.

V and J are TRBV5-1 and TRBJ2-7; D is undetermined. V was pared by 0 bases and J by 2 bases, with 9 bases between. Looked up from germline, CDR1 is SGHRS and CDR2 is YFSETQ. The CDR3 contains 14 residues. CDR3 nucleotide sequence: TGCGCCAGCAGCTTGGACACCGCCACCTACGAGCAGTACTTC. Its protein is CASSLDTATYEQYF.

This clonotype appeared a few times. V and J are TRBV29-1 and TRBJ1-5; TRBD1 agrees at 9 bases. V was pared by 7 bases and J by 7 bases, with 8 bases of the junction left unmatched. Germline-derived CDR1 and CDR2 are SQVTM and ANQGSEA. This CDR3 is 13 amino acids long. The CDR3: CSALGQGEQPQHF. The CDR3 nucleotides read TGCAGCGCCCTGGGACAGGGAGAACAGCCCCAGCATTTT.

This rearrangement joins TRBV15 to TRBJ2-5, with D hard to call. Deletions cut 0 bases from V and 2 bases from J, with 10 bases between. The germline V gene has CDR1 LNHNV and CDR2 YYDKDF (reference sequence). The CDR3 covers 15 residues. The CDR3 DNA reads TGTGCCACCAGCAGAGATCTGAGGCTTCAAGAGACCCAGTACTTC. Its protein is CATSRDLRLQETQYF.

The rearrangement links TRBV5-1 to TRBJ2-3; D possibly matches TRBD1 or TRBD2 (5 bases each). Germline loops: CDR1 SGHRS, CDR2 YFSETQ. V was cut by 0 bases and J by 3 bases, with 11 bases left in between. The CDR3 sequence is 15 residues long. Here the CDR3 reads CASSLVSGRTDTQYF. Written as DNA, the CDR3 is TGCGCCAGCAGCTTGGTCTCGGGGCGGACAGATACGCAGTATTTT.

The chain is built from TRBV5-5 and TRBJ1-1, with D perhaps TRBD1 (6 bases). The CDR3 loop spans 12 amino acids. Trimming took 4 bases from V and 6 from J, leaving 10 bases between them. Germline V gene sequence: CDR1 SGHKS, CDR2 YYEKEE (reference sequence). CDR3 sequence reads: CASSPGQSEAFF. For the CDR3, the DNA is TGTGCCAGCAGCCCCGGACAGTCTGAAGCTTTCTTT.

The chain couples TRBV18 to TRBJ2-1; 8 positions agree with TRBD2. Germline V gene lookup returns CDR1 KGHSH and CDR2 LQKENI. This CDR3 contains 17 residues. Losses at the gene ends were 2 bases for V and 0 bases for J; bases not matched to a gene: 6. The CDR3 nucleotides are TGTGCCAGCTCACCAACTCCGGGACTAGTCTCCTACAATGAGCAGTTCTTC. Translation gives CASSPTPGLVSYNEQFF.

This clonotype was picked up a small number of times. The CDR3 nucleotides are TGCGCCAGCAGCTTGTCGTCGGGAAGCACAGATACGCAGTATTTT. Protein: CASSLSSGSTDTQYF. This chain joins TRBV5-1 and TRBJ2-3, with D perhaps matching TRBD2 (5 bases). The CDR3 has 15 residues. CDR1 is SGHRS and CDR2 is YFSETQ in the germline V gene. The V end was cut by 1 base, the J end by 0 bases, with 9 bases between.

There are many counts of this clonotype. The chain carries TRBV29-1 and TRBJ2-1; 10 bases fit TRBD2. CDR3 length equals 20 residues. J was trimmed by 0 bases and V by 3 bases; bases with no gene match: 17. Germline lookup yields CDR1 SQVTM and CDR2 ANQGSEA. The CDR3 here is CSVEGALSSGGRSSYNEQFF. In DNA, the CDR3 is TGCAGCGTTGAGGGGGCCTTAAGTAGCGGGGGGCGGAGCTCCTACAATGAGCAGTTCTTC.

The chain links TRBV2 to TRBJ2-2, with TRBD2 as a possible D gene (5 bases). The CDR3 runs 14 residues. V lost 7 bases, J lost 0 bases, and 9 bases lay in between. Germline values: CDR1 SNHLY, CDR2 FYNNEI. The CDR3 region is CASIEGPNTGELFF. DNA of the CDR3: TGTGCCAGCATAGAGGGCCCGAACACCGGGGAGCTGTTTTTT.

This clonotype was seen more than once but under ten times. The V and J genes are TRBV5-1 and TRBJ2-2, with a weak D call TRBD2 (5 bases). This CDR3 has 14 amino acids. Trimming stripped 7 bases from V and 3 bases from J, with 13 bases between. Germline CDR1 reads SGHRS; CDR2 reads YFSETQ. The CDR3 coding sequence is TGCGCCAGCGCTTCGGGGTTGGACACCGGGGAGCTGTTTTTT. Translated, it gives CASASGLDTGELFF.

This clonotype was detected ten times or more. V usage is TRBV20-1 and J usage is TRBJ1-2; D not certain. The CDR3 loop spans 12 amino acids. V dropped 5 bases and J dropped 5 bases, with 12 bases sitting between them. The germline V gene has CDR1 DFQATT and CDR2 SNEGSKA (reference sequence). The CDR3 spells CSAYDNGYGYTF. Here the CDR3 DNA reads TGCAGTGCTTACGACAACGGGTATGGCTACACCTTC.

The V and J genes are TRBV10-3 and TRBJ1-5; D unresolved. This CDR3 comprises 12 residues. Germline CDR1 is ENHRY and CDR2 is SYGVKD. Between the trimmed V and J ends, which lost 0 bases and 6 bases, there was a span of 3 bases. CDR3 sequence (DNA): TGTGCCATCAGTGAGTCGGGTCAGCCCCAGCATTTT. Its translation: CAISESGQPQHF.

V usage is TRBV7-3 and J usage is TRBJ2-7, with D perhaps TRBD2 (7 bases). There are 15 residues in the CDR3. Germline-derived CDR1 and CDR2 are SGHTA and FQGTGA. V lost 6 bases to trimming and J lost 7 bases, with 22 bases between them. As DNA, the CDR3 is TGTGCCAGCAGTCCCGGGGAGGGGGGAGTATATGAGCAGTACTTC. Translating gives CASSPGEGGVYEQYF.

This clonotype was observed a handful of times. This rearrangement joins TRBV12-3 or TRBV12-4 to TRBJ2-1; possible D gene TRBD2, 7 bases. V shed 8 bases and J shed 11 bases, with 19 bases lying between them. The CDR3 has 13 amino acids. The CDR3 region is CASRSWEGGQQFF. CDR3 nucleotide sequence: TGTGCCAGCCGGTCGTGGGAGGGGGGCCAGCAGTTCTTC.